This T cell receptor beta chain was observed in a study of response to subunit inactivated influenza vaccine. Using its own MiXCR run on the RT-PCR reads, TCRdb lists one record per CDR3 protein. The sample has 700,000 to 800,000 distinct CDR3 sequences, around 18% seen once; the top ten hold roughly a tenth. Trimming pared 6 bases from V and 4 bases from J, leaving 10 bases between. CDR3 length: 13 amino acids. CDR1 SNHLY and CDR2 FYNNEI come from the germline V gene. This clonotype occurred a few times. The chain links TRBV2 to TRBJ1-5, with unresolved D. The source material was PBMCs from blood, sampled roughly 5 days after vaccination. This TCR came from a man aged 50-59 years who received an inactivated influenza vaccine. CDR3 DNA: TGTGCCAGCAGCTTAAATCCAAATCAGCCCCAGCATTTT. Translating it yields CASSLNPNQPQHF.